Below are 27 T cell receptor beta chains sequenced from a single sample in a study of shared T cell receptors in the human thymus. TCRdb's table, derived via immunoSEQ multiplex PCR, lists solely in-frame clones and lacks some. The table has roughly 410,000 clones, more than 85% seen once. The material sequenced was thymocytes. These receptor sequences come from a human donor.

The chain employs TRBV29-1 and TRBJ2-7; 7 bases line up with TRBD2. Trimming cost V 5 bases and J 0 bases; bases outside gene matches: 4. The CDR3 totals 13 residues. Germline CDR1 SQVTM, CDR2 ANQGSEA. DNA for the CDR3: TGCAGCGTTTCGGGGGGTCCCTCCTACGAGCAGTACTTC. Amino acids: CSVSGGPSYEQYF.

V is TRBV6-1 and J is TRBJ1-1; D ambiguous. Germline CDR1 is MNHNS and CDR2 is SASEGT. This CDR3 contains 14 residues. V lost 8 bases to trimming and J lost 4 bases, with 17 bases between them. The CDR3 bases are TGTGCCAGCCACTCATTTACTATCCCCACTGAAGCTTTCTTT. This sequence encodes CASHSFTIPTEAFF.

The chain recombines TRBV6-5 with TRBJ2-7, with no clear D. V lost 2 bases to trimming and J lost 5 bases, with 4 bases between them. Germline loops: CDR1 MNHEY, CDR2 SVGAGI. The CDR3 extends over 11 amino acids. The CDR3 bases are TGTGCCAGCAGTTACAACAACGAGCAGTACTTC. Translated, it gives CASSYNNEQYF.

The chain links TRBV5-5 to TRBJ2-7; D is perhaps TRBD1 or TRBD2 (5 bases each). The ends were cut back, 4 bases at V and 3 bases at J, with 32 bases in the middle. Per the germline V gene, CDR1 is SGHKS and CDR2 is YYEKEE (reference sequence). There are 20 residues in the CDR3. The CDR3 DNA is TGTGCCAGCAGCCCCTGGTGGTGGGGACCCTCGGGTAGTCCGATCTACGAGCAGTACTTC. It encodes CASSPWWWGPSGSPIYEQYF.

This chain uses TRBV6-4 with TRBJ2-1; 10 bases are shared with TRBD2. V dropped 6 bases and J dropped 0; count of bases not matched to a gene: 2. CDR3 length equals 15 residues. CDR1 is MRHNA and CDR2 is SNTAGT in the germline V gene. CDR3 protein: CASRASGSSYNEQFF. The CDR3 DNA sequence: TGTGCCAGCAGGGCTAGCGGGAGCTCCTACAATGAGCAGTTCTTC.

V and J are TRBV12-1 and TRBJ1-5. TRBV12-1 is a listed pseudogene. The CDR3 covers 18 residues. The DNA for the CDR3 is TGTGCCAGCAGCTTTGGTCGGAGGGCCACGGGGAGCAATCAGCCCCAGCATTTT. Its protein is CASSFGRRATGSNQPQHF.

The J gene is TRBJ1-5, the V gene TRBV14; D is possibly TRBD1 (5 bases). The CDR3 is 14 amino acids. Germline V gives CDR1 SGHDN, CDR2 FVKESK. Deletions cut 8 bases from V and 1 base from J, with 12 bases between. This chain's CDR3 is CASGGEGSNQPQHF. The CDR3, as DNA: TGTGCCAGCGGGGGAGAGGGAAGCAATCAGCCCCAGCATTTT.

Regarding this clone: Sequence at one end of the junction differs from germline and may be a read error. The CDR3 coding sequence is TGCGCCCATCCAAAGCGGGTTTCCACAGATACGCAGTATTTT. Amino acids: CAHPKRVSTDTQYF. J is TRBJ2-3 and V is TRBV6-5; possibly TRBD2 for D (6 bases). The CDR3 runs to 14 residues. The germline V gene has CDR1 MNHEY and CDR2 SVGAGI.

This clone has a single count. The CDR3 is CASSYSTEQYF. CDR3 nucleotide sequence: TGTGCCAGCAGTTACTCGACCGAGCAGTACTTC. The J gene is TRBJ2-7, the V gene TRBV6-5; unclear D gene. Deletions cut 0 bases from V and 6 bases from J, with 3 bases between. Germline V gene lookup returns CDR1 MNHEY and CDR2 SVGAGI. The CDR3 runs to 11 residues.

CDR3 nucleotide sequence: TGTGCCAGCTCACCCTCGGGGAGCCACTACGAGCAGTACTTC. This translates into CASSPSGSHYEQYF. V gene TRBV18 combines with J gene TRBJ2-7; D may be TRBD2 (5 bases). Germline V CDR1 and CDR2: KGHSH, LQKENI. The CDR3 is 14 amino acids. Trimming cost V 3 bases and J 3 bases, with 12 bases left between them.

With regard to this clone: The same CDR3 also results from other DNA sequences found in this sample. The V call is TRBV28, the J call TRBJ1-5, with unresolved D. V lost 2 bases and J 3 bases, leaving 2 bases between the germline ends. CDR3 length equals 12 residues. The germline V gene encodes CDR1 MDHEN and CDR2 SYDVKM. CDR3 bases: TGTGCCAGCAGTTTAATCAATCAGCCCCAGCATTTT. Translation: CASSLINQPQHF.

The chain is built from TRBV29-1 and TRBJ2-5, with 7 bases that match TRBD1. The V gene end was trimmed by 4 bases and the J gene end by 5 bases; junction bases not matched to a gene: 7. CDR3 length equals 13 residues. CDR1 is SQVTM and CDR2 is ANQGSEA in the germline V gene. The CDR3 protein is CSVVRGRKETQYF. CDR3 nucleotides: TGCAGCGTTGTAAGGGGGCGGAAGGAGACCCAGTACTTC.

CDR3 coding DNA: TGTGCGCAGACTAGCGTGGAGACCCAGTACTTC. This translates into CAQTSVETQYF. V and J are TRBV7-9 and TRBJ2-5, with 8 bases lining up with TRBD2. This CDR3 is built from 11 residues. Germline V gene lookup returns CDR1 SEHNR and CDR2 FQNEAQ (reference sequence).

The chain links TRBV4-1 to TRBJ2-3; 13 bases are a match to TRBD2. The V segment lost 6 bases and the J segment 5 bases; nucleotides outside the gene matches: 8. This CDR3 has 16 amino acids. Germline-derived CDR1 and CDR2 are MGHRA and YSYEKL. CDR3: CASSNSGTSGKDTQYF. In nucleotides, the CDR3 is TGCGCCAGCAGTAACTCCGGGACTAGCGGGAAAGATACGCAGTATTTT.

The chain recombines TRBV19 with TRBJ2-3, with a weak D call TRBD2 (6 bases). Germline lookup yields CDR1 LNHDA and CDR2 SQIVND (reference sequence). V was pared by 6 bases and J by 6 bases, with 10 bases between. The CDR3 totals 12 residues. In nucleotides, the CDR3 is TGTGCCAGTAGAGGAGGGGTGGATACGCAGTATTTT. This gives the protein CASRGGVDTQYF.

The chain joins TRBV28 to TRBJ2-1; tentative D call: TRBD1 (5 bases). The germline V gene has CDR1 MDHEN and CDR2 SYDVKM. The CDR3 extends over 14 amino acids. Deletions cut 2 bases from V and 5 bases from J, with 10 bases between. CDR3 bases: TGTGCCAGCAGTTTAACAGGCACTGACAATGAGCAGTTCTTC. As protein: CASSLTGTDNEQFF.

The CDR3 sequence: CATITGAAFF. CDR3 nucleotide sequence: TGTGCCACCATTACAGGTGCAGCTTTCTTT. The V and J genes are TRBV7-2 and TRBJ1-1; D might be TRBD1 (5 bases). Between the trimmed V and J ends, which lost 10 bases and 10 bases, there was a span of 13 bases. The CDR3 length is 10 residues. Germline V gives CDR1 SGHTA, CDR2 FQGNSA.

The chain has TRBV28 and TRBJ2-5; 8 bases line up with TRBD1. J gave up 5 bases and V 5 bases, and 7 bases lay outside the gene matches. CDR1 MDHEN and CDR2 SYDVKM come from the germline V gene. The CDR3 totals 14 residues. CDR3 region: CASSPRGRKETQYF. The CDR3 DNA reads as TGTGCCAGCAGTCCCAGGGGGCGCAAGGAGACCCAGTACTTC.

The genes are TRBV5-4 and TRBJ1-1; no definite D call. This CDR3 spans 13 amino acids. Trimming took off 1 base at V and 1 base at J, with 5 bases between the two ends. The V gene's germline CDR1 is SGHNT and CDR2 YYREEE (reference sequence). CDR3 in amino acids: CASSLRGNTEAFF. The DNA of the CDR3 is TGTGCCAGCAGCTTGAGAGGGAACACTGAAGCTTTCTTT.

V and J are TRBV7-9 and TRBJ1-1; TRBD1 might be the D (6 bases). Trimming took off 11 bases at V and 1 base at J, with 17 bases between the two ends. The CDR3 runs 14 residues. Germline V gene lookup returns CDR1 SEHNR and CDR2 FQNEAQ (reference sequence). This chain's CDR3 is CAPSVKQGNTEAFF. CDR3 bases: TGTGCCCCTTCGGTTAAACAGGGGAACACTGAAGCTTTCTTT.

The chain recombines TRBV10-2 with TRBJ2-7; no clear D gene. Germline CDR1 reads WSHSY; CDR2 reads SAAADI. The CDR3 length is 16 residues. Deletions cut 0 bases from V and 6 bases from J, with 18 bases between. The CDR3 DNA reads as TGCGCCAGCAGTGAGTCGGCTAAGGACCTCCTCTCCGAGCAGTACTTC. It is translated as CASSESAKDLLSEQYF.

The chain carries TRBV4-3 and TRBJ1-5; 8 positions match TRBD1. The trim removed 0 bases at V and 0 bases at J, leaving 4 bases unmatched. CDR1 and CDR2 from the germline V gene are LGHNA and YSLEER. The CDR3 length is 17 residues. The CDR3 spells CASSQDAGGLSNQPQHF. CDR3 DNA: TGCGCCAGCAGCCAAGATGCAGGGGGCCTTAGCAATCAGCCCCAGCATTTT.

This sequence joins TRBV2 and TRBJ2-7, with TRBD1 identical over 10 bases. Germline CDR1 SNHLY, CDR2 FYNNEI. J was trimmed by 4 bases and V by 4 bases; bases with no gene match: 7. The CDR3 totals 15 residues. The CDR3 here is CASSGVRDRGYEQYF. As DNA, the CDR3 is TGTGCCAGCAGTGGGGTCCGGGACAGGGGTTACGAGCAGTACTTC.

The chain recombines TRBV7-9 with TRBJ2-5; 7 bases are shared with TRBD1. The V and J ends lost 8 bases and 3 bases, in that order; junction bases with no gene match: 9. Per germline, CDR1 SEHNR and CDR2 FQNEAQ (reference sequence). The CDR3 is 14 amino acids. Here the CDR3 reads CASVPGGLEETQYF. The CDR3 nucleotides are TGTGCCAGCGTCCCAGGGGGTCTCGAAGAGACCCAGTACTTC.

The chain combines TRBV29-1 with TRBJ2-5; the match to TRBD2 covers 7 bases. Germline trimming cut 3 bases from V and 5 bases from J; bases unmatched to any gene: 18. The germline V gene encodes CDR1 SQVTM and CDR2 ANQGSEA. The length of the CDR3 is 17 residues. The CDR3 sequence is CSVDSPRGGRSEETQYF. DNA of the CDR3: TGCAGCGTTGATTCCCCTAGGGGCGGGAGAAGTGAGGAGACCCAGTACTTC.

The chain employs TRBV19 and TRBJ1-2; 9 bases fit TRBD1. There are 18 residues in the CDR3. V shed 7 bases and J 4 bases; nucleotides not matched to a gene: 19. Germline CDR1 LNHDA, CDR2 SQIVND (reference sequence). CDR3 coding DNA: TGTGCCAGTACCTTTCACTTTGGGACAGGGTATGCGGCCTATGGCTACACCTTC. Translation gives CASTFHFGTGYAAYGYTF.

The J gene is TRBJ2-7, the V gene TRBV6-5; D call uncertain. CDR3 length equals 16 residues. Per the germline V gene, CDR1 is MNHEY and CDR2 is SVGAGI. V dropped 3 bases and J dropped 0 bases, with 15 bases sitting between them. The CDR3 region has the DNA TGTGCCAGCAGTTATTTCCGAGATTCCTCCTCCTACGAGCAGTACTTC. Residues: CASSYFRDSSSYEQYF.